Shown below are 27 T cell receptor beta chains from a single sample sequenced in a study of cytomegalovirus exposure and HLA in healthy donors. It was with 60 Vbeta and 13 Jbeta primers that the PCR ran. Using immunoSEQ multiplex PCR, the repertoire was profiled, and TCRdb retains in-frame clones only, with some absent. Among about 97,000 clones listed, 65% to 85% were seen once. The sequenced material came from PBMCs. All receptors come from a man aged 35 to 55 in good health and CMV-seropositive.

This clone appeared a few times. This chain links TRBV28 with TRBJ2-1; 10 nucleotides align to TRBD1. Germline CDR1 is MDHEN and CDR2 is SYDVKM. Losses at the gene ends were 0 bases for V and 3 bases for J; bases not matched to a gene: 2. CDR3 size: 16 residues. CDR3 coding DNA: TGTGCCAGCAGTTTATGGGGGGACAGGGGCTACAATGAGCAGTTCTTC. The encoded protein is CASSLWGDRGYNEQFF. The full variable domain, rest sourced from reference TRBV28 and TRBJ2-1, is DVKVTQSSRYLVKRTGEKVFLECVQDMDHENMFWYRQDPGLGLRLIYFSYDVKMKEKGDIPEGYSVSREKKERFSLILESASTNQTSMYLCASSLWGDRGYNEQFFGPGTRLTVL.

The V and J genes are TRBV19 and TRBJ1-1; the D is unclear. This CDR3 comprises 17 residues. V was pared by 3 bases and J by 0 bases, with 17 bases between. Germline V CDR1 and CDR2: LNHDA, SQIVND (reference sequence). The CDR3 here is CASSIESGNKMNTEAFF. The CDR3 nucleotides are TGTGCCAGTAGTATTGAGTCGGGGAACAAGATGAACACTGAAGCTTTCTTT.

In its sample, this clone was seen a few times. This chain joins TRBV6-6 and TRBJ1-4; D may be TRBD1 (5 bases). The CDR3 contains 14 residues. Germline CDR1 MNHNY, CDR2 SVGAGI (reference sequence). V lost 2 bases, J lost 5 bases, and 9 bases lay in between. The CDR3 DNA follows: TGTGCCAGCAGTTACGTGGACACGAATGAAAAACTGTTTTTT. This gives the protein CASSYVDTNEKLFF.

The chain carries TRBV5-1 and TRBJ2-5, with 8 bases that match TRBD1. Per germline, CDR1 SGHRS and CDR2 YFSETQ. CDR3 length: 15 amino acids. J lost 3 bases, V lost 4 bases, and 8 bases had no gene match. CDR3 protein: CASSPSTGGKETQYF. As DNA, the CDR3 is TGCGCCAGCAGCCCAAGCACAGGGGGAAAAGAGACCCAGTACTTC.

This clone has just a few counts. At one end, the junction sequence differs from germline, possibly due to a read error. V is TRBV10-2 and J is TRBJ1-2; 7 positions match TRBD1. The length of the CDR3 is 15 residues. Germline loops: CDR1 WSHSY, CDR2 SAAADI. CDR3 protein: CASSSQTGTIYGYTF. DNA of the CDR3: TGTGCCAGCAGTTCACAGACAGGGACGATCTATGGCTACACCTTC.

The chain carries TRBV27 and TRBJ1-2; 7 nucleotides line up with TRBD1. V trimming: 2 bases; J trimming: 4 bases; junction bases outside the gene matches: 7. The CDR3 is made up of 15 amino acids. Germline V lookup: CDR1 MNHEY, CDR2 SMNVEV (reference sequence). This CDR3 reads CASSLGSTGIYGYTF. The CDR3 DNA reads TGTGCCAGCAGTTTAGGGTCGACAGGGATCTATGGCTACACCTTC.

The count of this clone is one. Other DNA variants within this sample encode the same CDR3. CDR3 bases: TGTGCCAGCAGCCCTCGGGGGGCTAATGAAAAACTGTTTTTT. It encodes CASSPRGANEKLFF. The chain links TRBV6-6 to TRBJ1-4; D possibly corresponds to TRBD1 (5 bases). Germline V lookup: CDR1 MNHNY, CDR2 SVGAGI (reference sequence). The length of the CDR3 is 14 residues. Between the trimmed V and J ends, which lost 6 bases and 3 bases, there was a span of 11 bases.

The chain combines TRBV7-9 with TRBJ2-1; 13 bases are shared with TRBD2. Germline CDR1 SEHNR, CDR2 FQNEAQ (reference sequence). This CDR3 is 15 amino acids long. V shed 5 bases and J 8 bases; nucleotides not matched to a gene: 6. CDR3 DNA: TGTGCCAGCAGCCCCGGGACTAGCGGGACGGATGAGCAGTTCTTC. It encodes CASSPGTSGTDEQFF.

In nucleotides, the CDR3 is TGTGCCAGCAGCTTGGGACAGGGGGCGGCAGATACGCAGTATTTT. This translates into CASSLGQGAADTQYF. V gene TRBV11-3 combines with J gene TRBJ2-3, with 12 bases aligning to TRBD1. With V trimmed by 3 bases and J by 4 bases, 2 bases remained unmatched. This CDR3 contains 15 residues. Germline-derived CDR1 and CDR2 are SGHNT and YENEEA.

CDR3 region: CASSLDGQGPAGYTF. Here the CDR3 DNA reads TGCGCCAGCAGCTTGGACGGACAGGGGCCGGCTGGCTACACCTTC. This chain joins TRBV5-1 and TRBJ1-2; 9 positions match TRBD1. Unmatched junction bases numbered 7, after V lost 0 bases and J lost 7 bases. CDR1 is SGHRS and CDR2 is YFSETQ in the germline V gene. This CDR3 has 15 residues.

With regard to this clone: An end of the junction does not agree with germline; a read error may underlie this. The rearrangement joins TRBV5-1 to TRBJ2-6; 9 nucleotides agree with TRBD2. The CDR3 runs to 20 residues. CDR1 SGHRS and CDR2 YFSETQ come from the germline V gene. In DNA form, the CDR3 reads TGCGCCAGCAGCTTAGAGGGACTAGCTTCCTACAGCTCTGGGGCCAACGGCCTGACTTTC. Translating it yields CASSLEGLASYSSGANGLTF.

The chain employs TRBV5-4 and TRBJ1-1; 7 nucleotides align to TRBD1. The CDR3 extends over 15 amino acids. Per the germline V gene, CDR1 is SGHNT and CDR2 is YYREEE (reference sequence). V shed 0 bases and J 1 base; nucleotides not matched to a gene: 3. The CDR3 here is CASSLARQGNTEAFF. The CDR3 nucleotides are TGTGCCAGCAGCTTGGCCCGACAGGGGAACACTGAAGCTTTCTTT. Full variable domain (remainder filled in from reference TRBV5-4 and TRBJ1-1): ETGVTQSPTHLIKTRGQQVTLRCSSQSGHNTVSWYQQALGQGPQFIFQYYREEENGRGNFPPRFSGLQFPNYSSELNVNALELDDSALYLCASSLARQGNTEAFFGQGTRLTVV.

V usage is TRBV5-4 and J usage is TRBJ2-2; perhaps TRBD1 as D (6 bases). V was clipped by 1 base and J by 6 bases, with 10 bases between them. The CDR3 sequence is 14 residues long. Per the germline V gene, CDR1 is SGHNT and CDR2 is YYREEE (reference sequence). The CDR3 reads CASSLTQGPGELFF. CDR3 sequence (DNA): TGTGCCAGCAGCTTGACACAGGGCCCCGGGGAGCTGTTTTTT.

The CDR3 sequence is CASTATGDRVSPLHF. CDR3 coding DNA: TGTGCCAGCACCGCGACAGGGGACCGGGTTTCACCCCTCCACTTT. The chain couples TRBV6-5 to TRBJ1-6, with 8 bases matching TRBD1. The CDR3 has 15 amino acids. Looked up from germline, CDR1 is MNHEY and CDR2 is SVGAGI. V lost 7 bases to trimming and J lost 9 bases; unmatched junction nucleotides: 11.

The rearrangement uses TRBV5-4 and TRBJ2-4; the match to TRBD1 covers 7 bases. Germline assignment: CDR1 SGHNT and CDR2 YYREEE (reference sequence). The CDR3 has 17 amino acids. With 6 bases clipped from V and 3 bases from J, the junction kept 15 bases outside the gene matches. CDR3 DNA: TGTGCCAGCACCTCCGGGGCCCCAGGGGGTAACAAAAACATTCAGTACTTC. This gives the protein CASTSGAPGGNKNIQYF.

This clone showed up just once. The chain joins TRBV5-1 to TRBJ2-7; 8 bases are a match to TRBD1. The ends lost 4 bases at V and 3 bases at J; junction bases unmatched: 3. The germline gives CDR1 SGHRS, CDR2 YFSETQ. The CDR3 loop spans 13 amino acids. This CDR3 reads CASSNTGGYEQYF. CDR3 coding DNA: TGCGCCAGCAGCAATACAGGGGGCTACGAGCAGTACTTC.

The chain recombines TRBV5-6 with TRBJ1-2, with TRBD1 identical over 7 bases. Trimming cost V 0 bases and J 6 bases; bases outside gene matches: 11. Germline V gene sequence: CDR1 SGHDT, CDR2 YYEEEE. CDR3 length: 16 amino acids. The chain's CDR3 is CASSLVDRDRVDGYTF. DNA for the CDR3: TGTGCCAGCAGCTTGGTAGACAGGGACCGGGTTGATGGCTACACCTTC.

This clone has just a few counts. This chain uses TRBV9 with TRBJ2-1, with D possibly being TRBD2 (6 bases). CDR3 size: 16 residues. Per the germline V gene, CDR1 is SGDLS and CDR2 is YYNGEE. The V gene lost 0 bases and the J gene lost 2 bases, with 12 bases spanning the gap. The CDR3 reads CASSVVAGNTYNEQFF. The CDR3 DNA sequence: TGTGCCAGCAGCGTAGTGGCGGGGAACACCTACAATGAGCAGTTCTTC.

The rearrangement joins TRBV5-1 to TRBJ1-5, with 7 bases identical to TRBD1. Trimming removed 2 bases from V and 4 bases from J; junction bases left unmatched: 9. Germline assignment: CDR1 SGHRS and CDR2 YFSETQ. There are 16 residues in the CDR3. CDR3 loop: CASSFSPTGSNQPQHF. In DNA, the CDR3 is TGCGCCAGCAGCTTCTCGCCGACAGGGTCGAATCAGCCCCAGCATTTT.

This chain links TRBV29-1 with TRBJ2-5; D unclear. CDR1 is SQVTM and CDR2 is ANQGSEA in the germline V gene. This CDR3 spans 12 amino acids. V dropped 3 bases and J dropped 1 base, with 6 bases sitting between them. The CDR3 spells CSVDQAQETQYF. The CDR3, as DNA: TGCAGCGTTGACCAGGCCCAAGAGACCCAGTACTTC. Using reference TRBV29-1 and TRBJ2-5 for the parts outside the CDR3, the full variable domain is SAVISQKPSRDICQRGTSLTIQCQVDSQVTMMFWYRQQPGQSLTLIATANQGSEATYESGFVIDKFPISRPNLTFSTLTVSNMSPEDSSIYLCSVDQAQETQYFGPGTRLLVL.

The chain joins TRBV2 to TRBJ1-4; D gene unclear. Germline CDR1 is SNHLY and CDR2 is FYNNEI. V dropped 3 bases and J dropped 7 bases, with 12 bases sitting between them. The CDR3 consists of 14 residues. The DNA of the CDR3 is TGTGCCAGCAGTGATATGTGGCAACCTGAAAAACTGTTTTTT. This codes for CASSDMWQPEKLFF. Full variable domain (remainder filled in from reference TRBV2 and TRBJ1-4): EPEVTQTPSHQVTQMGQEVILRCVPISNHLYFYWYRQILGQKVEFLVSFYNNEISEKSEIFDDQFSVERPDGSNFTLKIRSTKLEDSAMYFCASSDMWQPEKLFFGSGTQLSVL.

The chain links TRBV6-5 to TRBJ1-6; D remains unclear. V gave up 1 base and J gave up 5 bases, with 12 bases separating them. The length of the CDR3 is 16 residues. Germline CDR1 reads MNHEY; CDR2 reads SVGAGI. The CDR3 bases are TGTGCCAGCAGTTACTGGAGGACGGCGAATAATTCACCCCTCCACTTT. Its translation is CASSYWRTANNSPLHF.

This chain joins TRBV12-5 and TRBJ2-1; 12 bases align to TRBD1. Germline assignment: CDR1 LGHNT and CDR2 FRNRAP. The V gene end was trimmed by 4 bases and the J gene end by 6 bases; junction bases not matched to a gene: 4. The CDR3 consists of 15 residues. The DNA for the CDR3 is TGTGCTAGTGGTTCAGGGACAGGGGGCTCCAATGAGCAGTTCTTC. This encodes CASGSGTGGSNEQFF.

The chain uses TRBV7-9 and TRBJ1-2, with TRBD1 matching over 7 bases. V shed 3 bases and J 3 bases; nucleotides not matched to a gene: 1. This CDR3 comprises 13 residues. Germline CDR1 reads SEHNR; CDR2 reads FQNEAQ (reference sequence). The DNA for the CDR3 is TGTGCCAGCAGCTTCCAGGGGGACTATGGCTACACCTTC. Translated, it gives CASSFQGDYGYTF.

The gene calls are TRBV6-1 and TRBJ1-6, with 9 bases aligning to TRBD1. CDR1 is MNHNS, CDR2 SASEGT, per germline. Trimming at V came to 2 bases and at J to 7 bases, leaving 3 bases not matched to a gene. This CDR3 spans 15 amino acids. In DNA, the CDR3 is TGTGCCAGCAGTGAAACAGGGGGCGTGAATTCACCCCTCCACTTT. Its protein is CASSETGGVNSPLHF.

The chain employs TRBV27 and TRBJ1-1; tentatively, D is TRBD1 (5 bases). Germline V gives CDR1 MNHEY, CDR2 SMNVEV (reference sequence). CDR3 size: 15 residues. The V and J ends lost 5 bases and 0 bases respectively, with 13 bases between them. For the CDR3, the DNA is TGTGCCAGCAGTCCCTTACTGACAGTGAACACTGAAGCTTTCTTT. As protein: CASSPLLTVNTEAFF.

The CDR3 coding sequence is TGTGCCAGCAGCAGCTCCGGGACCTACGAGCAGTACTTC. This translates into CASSSSGTYEQYF. V usage is TRBV11-2 and J usage is TRBJ2-7; possibly TRBD2 for D (5 bases). V was cut by 5 bases and J by 2 bases, with 10 bases left in between. Germline CDR1 SGHAT, CDR2 FQNNGV. CDR3 length equals 13 residues.